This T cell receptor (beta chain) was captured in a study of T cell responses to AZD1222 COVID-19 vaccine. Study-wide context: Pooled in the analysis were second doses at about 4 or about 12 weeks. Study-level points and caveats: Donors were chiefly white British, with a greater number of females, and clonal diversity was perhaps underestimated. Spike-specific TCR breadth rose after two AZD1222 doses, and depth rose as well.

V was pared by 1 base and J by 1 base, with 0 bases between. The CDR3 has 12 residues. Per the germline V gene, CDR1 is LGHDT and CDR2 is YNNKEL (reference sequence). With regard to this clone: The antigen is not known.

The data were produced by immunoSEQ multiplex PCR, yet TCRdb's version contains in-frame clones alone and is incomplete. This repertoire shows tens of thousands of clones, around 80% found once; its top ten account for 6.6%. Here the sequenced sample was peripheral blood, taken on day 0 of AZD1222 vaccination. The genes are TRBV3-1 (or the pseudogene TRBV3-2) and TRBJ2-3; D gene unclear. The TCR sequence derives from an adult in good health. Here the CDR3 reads CASSQGTDTQYF. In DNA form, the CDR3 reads TGTGCCAGCAGCCAAGGCACAGATACGCAGTATTTT.